These T cell receptor beta chains were read from a single sample in a study of identical twins' blood T cells. One entry per CDR3 protein results from TCRdb running MiXCR on the 5' RACE reads. The sample contains about 370,000 distinct CDR3 sequences, 28% of which appear only once. Material: PBMCs. The receptors were sampled from a woman aged 18 to 55 in good health. Each CDR3 is given with its conserved first and last residue. Fields, in order: J gene, D gene, clone size, V gene, CDR3 protein, CDR3 DNA. A D gene is named only where the DNA matches it firmly. Not every row has a clone size; where given, it reads once, few, many or a size class.

TRBJ1-3 | . | many | TRBV5-8 | CASSLATFSGNTIYF | TGTGCCAGCAGCTTGGCGACATTCTCTGGAAACACCATATATTTT
TRBJ1-4 | . | . | TRBV20-1 | CSARALSLTDGTNKLFF | TGCAGTGCTAGAGCATTATCCTTGACCGACGGGACAAATAAACTGTTTTTT
TRBJ1-1 | . | few | TRBV29-1 | CSVGDANTEAFF | TGCAGCGTTGGGGATGCGAACACTGAAGCTTTCTTT
TRBJ2-3 | . | . | TRBV11-2 | CASSGSGSVKDTQYF | TGTGCCAGCAGCGGGAGCGGAAGTGTGAAAGATACGCAGTATTTT
TRBJ2-1 | . | . | TRBV6-4 | CASSDSTAGAYNEQFF | TGTGCCAGCAGTGACTCGACGGCAGGGGCCTACAATGAGCAGTTCTTC
TRBJ1-4 | . | many | TRBV29-1 | CSVERSGGNEKLFF | TGCAGCGTTGAAAGATCCGGGGGCAATGAAAAACTGTTTTTT
TRBJ1-2 | . | . | TRBV2 | CATKQGAYGYTF | TGTGCCACCAAACAGGGTGCCTATGGCTACACCTTC
TRBJ1-1 | . | . | TRBV2 | CASSVNQVGTEAFF | TGTGCCAGCAGTGTGAATCAGGTAGGGACTGAAGCTTTCTTT
TRBJ1-6 | . | . | TRBV12-3/TRBV12-4 | CASTAWGRLYNSPLHF | TGTGCCAGCACCGCCTGGGGCCGCCTCTATAATTCACCCCTCCACTTT
TRBJ1-1 | . | few | TRBV27 | CASRDTQARSEAFF | TGTGCCAGCAGAGACACACAGGCGCGCTCTGAAGCTTTCTTT
TRBJ2-4 | . | many | TRBV20-1 | CSAPQNKNIQYF | TGCAGTGCCCCCCAGAACAAAAACATTCAGTACTTC
TRBJ2-5 | TRBD2 | . | TRBV20-1 | CSARGLADMAQYF | TGCAGTGCTAGAGGGCTAGCGGATATGGCCCAGTACTTC
TRBJ1-1 | . | . | TRBV5-1 | CASSSLYTEAFF | TGCGCCAGCAGCTCCCTTTACACTGAAGCTTTCTTT
TRBJ2-1 | . | few | TRBV2 | CASSVYGRGDEQFF | TGTGCCAGCAGTGTCTATGGCAGGGGCGATGAGCAGTTCTTC
TRBJ2-3 | . | few | TRBV20-1 | CSARRTLGVADTQYF | TGCAGTGCTAGGAGGACTTTGGGGGTGGCAGATACGCAGTATTTT
TRBJ1-2 | . | . | TRBV4-3 | CASSQESRGGYTF | TGCGCCAGCAGCCAAGAGTCTAGGGGCGGCTACACCTTC
TRBJ1-1 | . | many | TRBV29-1 | CGVQALNTEAFF | TGCGGAGTGCAGGCATTGAACACTGAAGCTTTCTTT
TRBJ1-1 | TRBD1 | . | TRBV29-1 | CSSAGTASTEAFF | TGCAGCTCCGCCGGGACAGCCAGCACTGAAGCTTTCTTT
TRBJ1-6 | TRBD1 | . | TRBV3-1 | CASSPSTGGIGPLHF | TGTGCCAGCAGCCCGTCGACAGGGGGAATTGGACCCCTCCACTTT
TRBJ1-3 | . | many | TRBV2 | CASSLRPTVSGNTIYF | TGTGCCAGCAGTCTCCGACCGACCGTCTCTGGAAACACCATATATTTT
TRBJ1-3 | . | . | TRBV7-6 | CASSLAPMRGNTIYF | TGTGCCAGCAGCCTCGCCCCGATGAGGGGAAACACCATATATTTT
TRBJ1-1 | . | many | TRBV2 | CASSQTFVSLPEAFF | TGTGCCAGCAGCCAGACGTTTGTCAGCCTTCCTGAAGCTTTCTTT
TRBJ1-1 | . | few | TRBV27 | CASSPTSTTEAFF | TGTGCCAGCAGTCCGACATCGACCACTGAAGCTTTCTTT
TRBJ2-5 | TRBD1 | . | TRBV20-1 | CSARDPQGAGQETQYF | TGCAGTGCTAGAGATCCCCAGGGGGCTGGCCAAGAGACCCAGTACTTC
TRBJ2-7 | . | . | TRBV30 | CAWSSCTASSYEQYF | TGTGCCTGGAGTAGTTGTACCGCGAGCTCCTACGAGCAGTACTTC
TRBJ1-2 | TRBD1 | . | TRBV6-5 | CASRPGTGEGYTF | TGTGCCAGCAGACCCGGGACAGGGGAAGGCTACACCTTC
TRBJ2-7 | TRBD2 | few | TRBV20-1 | CSAGGESHEQYF | TGCAGTGCTGGGGGGGAATCCCACGAGCAGTACTTC
TRBJ2-7 | . | few | TRBV29-1 | CSVSLAVSYEQYF | TGCAGCGTTTCCCTAGCCGTTTCCTACGAGCAGTACTTC
TRBJ1-2 | . | . | TRBV29-1 | CSVAFHKDYGYTF | TGCAGCGTGGCTTTTCACAAGGACTATGGCTACACCTTC
TRBJ2-7 | . | once | TRBV14 | CASSQVGTGYEQYF | TGTGCCAGCAGCCAAGTTGGAACAGGGTACGAGCAGTACTTC
TRBJ1-4 | TRBD1 | . | TRBV20-1 | CSATTGAGEKLFF | TGCAGTGCTACAACAGGGGCCGGGGAAAAACTGTTTTTT
TRBJ1-5 | . | . | TRBV6-6 | CASSYTGLSSNQPQHF | TGTGCCAGCAGTTATACCGGACTAAGTAGCAATCAGCCCCAGCATTTT
TRBJ2-4 | . | . | TRBV5-5 | CASSLSRAKNIQYF | TGTGCCAGCAGCTTGTCCAGGGCCAAAAACATTCAGTACTTC
TRBJ1-2 | TRBD1 | many | TRBV5-1 | CASSSGQRNGYTF | TGCGCCAGCAGCTCGGGACAGCGGAATGGCTACACCTTC
TRBJ1-1 | . | few | TRBV28 | CASSSPVPGVAFF | TGTGCCAGCAGTTCCCCCGTCCCAGGGGTAGCTTTCTTT
TRBJ2-1 | TRBD2 | few | TRBV2 | CASSGASGSPYNEQFF | TGTGCCAGCAGTGGAGCTAGCGGGAGCCCCTACAATGAGCAGTTCTTC
TRBJ1-6 | . | . | TRBV6-1 | CATFPYRGSRNSPLHF | TGTGCCACCTTCCCTTACCGGGGTAGTAGGAATTCACCCCTCCACTTT
TRBJ1-1 | TRBD1 | many | TRBV5-6 | CASSPGTGGSTEAFF | TGTGCCAGCAGCCCCGGGACAGGGGGAAGCACTGAAGCTTTCTTT
TRBJ2-7 | . | many | TRBV7-9 | CASSQEGTVYEQYF | TGTGCCAGCAGCCAAGAAGGGACTGTCTACGAGCAGTACTTC
TRBJ2-3 | . | . | TRBV3-1 | CASAGLRGIGQYF | TGTGCCAGCGCCGGACTCCGTGGGATTGGGCAGTATTTT
TRBJ2-1 | . | many | TRBV29-1 | CSVEGVLDEQFF | TGCAGCGTTGAAGGGGTACTCGATGAGCAGTTCTTC
TRBJ1-2 | . | . | TRBV6-6 | CASRGPGQIYGYTF | TGTGCCAGCAGGGGTCCCGGACAGATCTATGGCTACACCTTC
TRBJ2-2 | . | . | TRBV4-2 | CASSQAFTGELFF | TGTGCCAGCAGCCAAGCCTTCACCGGGGAGCTGTTTTTT
TRBJ2-3 | . | many | TRBV29-1 | CSVAGRVPSDTQYF | TGCAGCGTTGCCGGGCGGGTCCCCTCAGATACGCAGTATTTT
TRBJ2-7 | TRBD2 | . | TRBV20-1 | CSAREIPLAGHGDEQYF | TGCAGTGCTAGAGAAATCCCTCTAGCGGGACACGGGGACGAGCAGTACTTC
TRBJ2-2 | . | . | TRBV2 | CASSVDGLRTGELFF | TGTGCCAGCAGTGTTGATGGGCTTCGTACCGGGGAGCTGTTTTTT
TRBJ1-2 | . | few | TRBV7-9 | CASSLEAGRIYGYTF | TGTGCCAGCAGCTTAGAAGCTGGACGGATCTATGGCTACACCTTC
TRBJ2-2 | TRBD2 | . | TRBV7-8 | CASSLVGLAGVAGELFF | TGTGCCAGCAGCTTAGTGGGGCTAGCGGGAGTAGCTGGGGAGCTGTTTTTT
TRBJ1-5 | . | few | TRBV12-3/TRBV12-4 | CASSDAGTGDQPQHF | TGTGCCAGCAGTGACGCCGGGACGGGGGATCAGCCCCAGCATTTT
TRBJ2-2 | . | . | TRBV20-1 | CSASCAGELFF | TGCAGTGCTAGTTGTGCCGGGGAGCTGTTTTTT
TRBJ2-7 | TRBD2 | . | TRBV11-3 | CASSSPGLAVEQYF | TGTGCCAGCAGTTCCCCGGGACTAGCCGTCGAGCAGTACTTC
TRBJ1-4 | . | . | TRBV5-1 | CASSQGTPWSTNEKLFF | TGCGCCAGCAGCCAGGGCACCCCTTGGTCAACTAATGAAAAACTGTTTTTT
TRBJ2-7 | . | . | TRBV5-1 | CASSSPRGLAGMTYEQYF | TGCGCCAGCAGCTCTCCACGCGGACTGGCGGGGATGACCTACGAGCAGTACTTC
TRBJ2-7 | TRBD2 | . | TRBV3-1 | CASSLDTSASYEQYF | TGTGCCAGCAGCCTCGATACTAGCGCCTCCTACGAGCAGTACTTC
TRBJ1-1 | . | . | TRBV9 | CASSAPLGDRVRAFF | TGTGCCAGCAGCGCCCCTTTAGGGGACCGTGTGAGGGCTTTCTTT
TRBJ2-2 | . | . | TRBV27 | CASSLSVSNTGELFF | TGTGCCAGCAGTTTATCGGTCTCCAACACCGGGGAGCTGTTTTTT
TRBJ2-3 | TRBD2 | few | TRBV24-1 | CATSGSGITDTQYF | TGTGCCACCAGTGGGAGCGGGATAACAGATACGCAGTATTTT
TRBJ2-2 | TRBD2 | . | TRBV20-1 | CSPTSGREHGELFF | TGCAGTCCGACTAGCGGGAGGGAACACGGGGAGCTGTTTTTT
TRBJ1-5 | . | once | TRBV14 | CAKQEGSNQPQHF | TGTGCCAAACAGGAAGGTAGCAATCAGCCCCAGCATTTT
TRBJ1-2 | TRBD1 | few | TRBV6-5 | CASSYFPGQGHTF | TGTGCCAGCAGTTACTTCCCCGGACAGGGTCACACCTTC